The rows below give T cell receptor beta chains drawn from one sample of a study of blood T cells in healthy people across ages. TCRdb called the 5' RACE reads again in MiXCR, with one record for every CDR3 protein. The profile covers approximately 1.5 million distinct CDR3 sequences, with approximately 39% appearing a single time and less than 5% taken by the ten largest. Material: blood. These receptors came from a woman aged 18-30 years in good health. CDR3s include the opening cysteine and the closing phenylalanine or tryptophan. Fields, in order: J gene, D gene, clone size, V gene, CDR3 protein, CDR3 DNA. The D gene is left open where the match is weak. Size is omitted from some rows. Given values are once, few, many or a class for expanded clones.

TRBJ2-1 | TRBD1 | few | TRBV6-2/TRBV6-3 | CASSDPGQGFDEQFF | TGTGCCAGCAGTGACCCGGGACAGGGGTTCGATGAGCAGTTCTTC
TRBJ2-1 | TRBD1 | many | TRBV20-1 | CSAYRDSFRDEQFF | TGCAGTGCCTATCGGGACAGTTTTAGGGATGAGCAGTTCTTC
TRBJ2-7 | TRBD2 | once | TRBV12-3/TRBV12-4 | CASSLGLAGGWGGQYF | TGTGCCAGCAGTTTAGGCCTAGCGGGGGGATGGGGCGGGCAGTACTTC
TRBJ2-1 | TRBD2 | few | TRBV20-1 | CSASAGGPWVNEQFF | TGCAGTGCTTCAGCGGGAGGGCCTTGGGTCAATGAGCAGTTCTTC
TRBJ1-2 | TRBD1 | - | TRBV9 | CASSKDRGQANYGYTF | TGTGCCAGCAGCAAGGACAGGGGGCAGGCTAACTATGGCTACACCTTC
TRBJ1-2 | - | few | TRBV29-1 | CSVGSYGGYTF | TGCAGCGTTGGGTCCTATGGAGGCTACACCTTC
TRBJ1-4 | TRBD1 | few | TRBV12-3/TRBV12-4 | CASSYRGASEKLFF | TGTGCCAGCAGCTACAGGGGGGCGAGTGAAAAACTGTTTTTT
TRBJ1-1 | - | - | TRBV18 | CASSPQDNTEAFF | TGTGCCAGCTCACCTCAAGACAACACTGAAGCTTTCTTT
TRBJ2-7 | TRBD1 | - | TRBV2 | CATFLADRAGEQYF | TGTGCCACTTTTTTAGCGGACAGGGCCGGAGAGCAGTACTTC
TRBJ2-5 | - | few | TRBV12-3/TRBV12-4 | CASSKDGQETQYF | TGTGCCAGCAGCAAAGACGGTCAAGAGACCCAGTACTTC
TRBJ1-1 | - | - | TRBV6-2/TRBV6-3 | CASSQGQAFF | TGTGCCAGCAGCCAGGGCCAAGCTTTCTTT
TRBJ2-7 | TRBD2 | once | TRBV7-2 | CASCSTSGSSNEQYF | TGTGCCAGCTGCTCAACTAGCGGGAGTAGCAACGAGCAGTACTTC
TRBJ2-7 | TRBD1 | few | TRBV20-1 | CSATGTGYSYEQYF | TGCAGTGCTACCGGGACAGGTTACTCCTACGAGCAGTACTTC
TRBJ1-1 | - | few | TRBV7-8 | CASSLQGRVNTEAFF | TGTGCCAGCAGTCTACAGGGCCGGGTGAACACTGAAGCTTTCTTT
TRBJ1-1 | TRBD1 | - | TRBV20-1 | CSAVTQGAWNTEAFF | TGCAGTGCCGTCACCCAGGGGGCATGGAACACTGAAGCTTTCTTT
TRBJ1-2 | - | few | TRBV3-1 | CASSQRGTANYGYTF | TGTGCCAGCAGCCAGCGAGGCACCGCTAACTATGGCTACACCTTC
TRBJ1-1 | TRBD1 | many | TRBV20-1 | CSARQGGNTEAFF | TGCAGTGCTAGACAGGGGGGGAACACTGAAGCTTTCTTT
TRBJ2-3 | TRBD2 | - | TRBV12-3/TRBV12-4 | CASSFGSGGSDTQYF | TGTGCCAGCAGTTTTGGGAGCGGGGGGTCAGATACGCAGTATTTT
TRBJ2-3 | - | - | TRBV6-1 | CASGWQDTQYF | TGTGCCAGCGGGTGGCAGGATACGCAGTATTTT
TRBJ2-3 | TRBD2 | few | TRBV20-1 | CSARDLKRGGTDTQYF | TGCAGTGCTAGAGATCTGAAGCGGGGTGGTACAGATACGCAGTATTTT
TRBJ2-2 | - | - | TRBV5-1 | CASSIRLNTGELFF | TGCGCCAGCAGCATCCGCTTGAACACCGGGGAGCTGTTTTTT
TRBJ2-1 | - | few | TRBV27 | CASTSYAYNEQFF | TGTGCCAGCACATCTTATGCCTACAATGAGCAGTTCTTC
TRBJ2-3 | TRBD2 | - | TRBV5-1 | CASSGGGLLDTQYF | TGCGCCAGCAGTGGCGGGGGTCTCTTAGATACGCAGTATTTT
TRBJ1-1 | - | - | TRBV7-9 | CASRRTDPNTEAFF | TGTGCCAGCAGAAGGACAGACCCGAACACTGAAGCTTTCTTT
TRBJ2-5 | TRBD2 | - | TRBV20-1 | CSVTGRGGTSGQETQYF | TGCAGTGTCACAGGCCGAGGCGGGACTAGCGGCCAAGAGACCCAGTACTTC
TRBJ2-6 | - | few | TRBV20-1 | CSARDQAPSGANVLTF | TGCAGTGCTAGAGATCAGGCACCCTCTGGGGCCAACGTCCTGACTTTC
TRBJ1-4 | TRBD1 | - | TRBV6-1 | CASRETGVGEKLFF | TGTGCCAGCAGGGAAACAGGGGTTGGAGAAAAACTGTTTTTT
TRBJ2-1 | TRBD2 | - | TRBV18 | CASSSDTSGNRNEQFF | TGTGCCAGCTCATCTGATACTAGCGGGAATAGGAATGAGCAGTTCTTC
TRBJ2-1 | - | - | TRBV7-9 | CASSFGLPYNEQFF | TGTGCCAGCAGCTTCGGACTACCTTACAATGAGCAGTTCTTC
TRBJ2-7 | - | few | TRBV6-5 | CASSYSELGGYEQYF | TGTGCCAGCAGTTACTCAGAGTTAGGGGGCTACGAGCAGTACTTC
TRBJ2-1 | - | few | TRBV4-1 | CASSQEWVNNEQFF | TGCGCCAGCAGCCAAGAGTGGGTCAACAATGAGCAGTTCTTC
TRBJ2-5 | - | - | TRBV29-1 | CSAAEGLARTQYF | TGCAGCGCCGCAGAGGGATTGGCCCGGACCCAGTACTTC
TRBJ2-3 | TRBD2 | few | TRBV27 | CASSPGPRELAFGDTQYF | TGTGCCAGCAGTCCCGGCCCTCGGGAACTAGCGTTTGGCGATACGCAGTATTTT
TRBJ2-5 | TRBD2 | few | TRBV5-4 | CASRPRLAAQETQYF | TGTGCAAGCAGGCCGAGACTAGCGGCCCAAGAGACCCAGTACTTC
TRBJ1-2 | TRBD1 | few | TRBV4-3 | CASSQASGQGTPGYGYTF | TGCGCCAGCAGCCAAGCTTCGGGACAGGGAACCCCTGGCTATGGCTACACCTTC
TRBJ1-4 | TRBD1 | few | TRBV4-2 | CASSQADRVEKLFF | TGTGCCAGCAGCCAGGCTGACAGGGTCGAAAAACTGTTTTTT
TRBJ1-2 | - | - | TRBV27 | CASSTSGTPYGYTF | TGTGCCAGCAGCACATCCGGGACCCCCTATGGCTACACCTTC
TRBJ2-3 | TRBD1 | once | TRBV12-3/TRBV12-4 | CANISSPGTGLSTDTQYF | TGTGCCAACATCTCCAGCCCCGGGACAGGGCTGAGCACAGATACGCAGTATTTT
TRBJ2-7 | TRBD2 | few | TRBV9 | CASSFRGSGGYEQYF | TGTGCCAGCAGCTTTCGGGGTAGCGGGGGCTACGAGCAGTACTTC
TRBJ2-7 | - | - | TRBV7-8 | CASSPMPGSNEQYF | TGTGCCAGCAGCCCCATGCCGGGGAGCAATGAGCAGTACTTC
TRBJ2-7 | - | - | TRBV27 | CASSSLLVRPGPYEQYF | TGTGCCAGCAGCTCTCTCCTGGTGCGCCCGGGCCCCTACGAGCAGTACTTC
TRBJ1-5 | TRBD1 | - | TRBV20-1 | CSASGTLGQGVNQPQHF | TGCAGTGCGTCCGGGACGTTGGGACAGGGGGTAAATCAGCCCCAGCATTTT
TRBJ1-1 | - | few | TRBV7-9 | CASSSDSAQNTEAFF | TGTGCCAGCAGCTCCGATTCGGCCCAGAACACTGAAGCTTTCTTT
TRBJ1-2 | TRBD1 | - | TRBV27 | CASSFGGGASYGYTF | TGTGCCAGCAGTTTTGGAGGGGGCGCCAGCTATGGCTACACCTTC
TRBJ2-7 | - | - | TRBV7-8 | CASSLEKREQYF | TGTGCCAGCAGCTTAGAAAAGAGGGAGCAGTACTTC
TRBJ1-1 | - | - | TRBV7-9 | CASSLKGSRTEAFF | TGTGCCAGCAGCTTAAAGGGGTCGAGGACTGAAGCTTTCTTT
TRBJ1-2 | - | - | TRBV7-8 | CASRSTGEGYTF | TGTGCCAGCAGGTCGACAGGCGAGGGCTACACCTTC
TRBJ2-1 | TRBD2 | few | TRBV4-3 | CASSQTLTSDHEQFF | TGCGCCAGCAGCCAAACCCTGACTAGCGACCATGAGCAGTTCTTC
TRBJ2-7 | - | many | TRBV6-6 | CASSYGRASEQYF | TGTGCCAGCAGTTACGGAAGGGCCTCCGAGCAGTACTTC
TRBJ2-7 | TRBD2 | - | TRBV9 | CASSVGPWTSGSYNEQYF | TGTGCCAGCAGCGTAGGGCCCTGGACTAGCGGCTCCTACAATGAGCAGTACTTC
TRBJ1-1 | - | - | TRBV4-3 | CASSLGAGLVRNTEAFF | TGCGCCAGCAGCCTCGGGGCAGGGCTAGTTAGGAACACTGAAGCTTTCTTT
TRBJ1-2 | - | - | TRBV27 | CASSLSSAGNYGYTF | TGTGCCAGCAGTTTATCGAGTGCCGGAAACTATGGCTACACCTTC
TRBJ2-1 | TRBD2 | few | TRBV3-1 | CASSQAFSGSNEQFF | TGTGCCAGCAGCCAAGCGTTTAGCGGGAGCAATGAGCAGTTCTTC